This note documents a single TCR beta chain sequence. The antigen is not known. Trimming removed 3 bases at V and 8 bases at J, with 23 bases between. The CDR3 contains 16 residues. The V gene's germline CDR1 is DFQATT and CDR2 SNEGSKA (reference sequence). The sample is drawn from a study of blood T cells in healthy people across ages. Overall study results and limits: Expanded clonotype changes were possibly confounded by unknown donor CMV status.

A second roughly 6 to 11 cycle PCR used barcoded and J-beta primers. TCRdb fed the 5' RACE reads into MiXCR, producing one record per CDR3 protein. The table lists around 940,000 distinct CDR3 sequences, roughly 51% of them singletons. The sequence came from a woman aged 55-75 years in good health. This chain connects TRBV20-1 to TRBJ2-1, with D perhaps matching TRBD2 (6 bases). Sequenced material: blood. The chain's CDR3 is CSARTPGLSRPHEQFF. The CDR3 DNA is TGCAGTGCTAGGACACCGGGACTGTCAAGGCCCCATGAGCAGTTCTTC.